The present TCR beta chain was sequenced within a study of beta chain features in type 1 diabetes. The study's findings and limits: Type 1 diabetes patients had moderately but significantly shorter TCRB CDR3s in all four CD4+ subsets.

Per the germline V gene, CDR1 is LGHNA and CDR2 is YNFKEQ. The CDR3 has 16 amino acids. Trimming removed 1 base from V and 7 bases from J; junction bases left unmatched: 9. This clone was seen ten or more times. Its target is not known. Averaging roughly 110 mL, one heparinised blood draw was given by each donor. CD4+ naive, central memory, regulatory and stem cell-like memory cells were sorted via CD45RO/CCR7/CD25/CD127/CD95/CD27. Isolated RNA was reverse transcribed in full, so expressed TCRB transcripts were sequenced. Repertoires were generated with immunoSEQ multiplex PCR, while TCRdb's copy carries only in-frame clones and drops some. The sample holds 200,000 to 250,000 clones, 9.6% seen once.

The TCR comes from a woman younger than 35 in good health. The J gene is TRBJ2-1, the V gene TRBV4-2; 8 bases line up with TRBD2. Input material: naive CD4+ T cells from blood. The CDR3 DNA is TGTGCCAGCAGCCAAGCAGGCGGGGGGCCTAAGAATGAGCAGTTCTTC. Translated: CASSQAGGGPKNEQFF.